This T cell receptor (beta chain) was identified in a study of post-analysis software for immune sequencing data. The library was made from cDNA and included unique molecular identifiers. With roughly 0.9 to 11 million T cells as the source, a few hundred thousand cDNA molecules resulted. TCRdb fed the PCR reads into MiXCR, producing one record per CDR3 protein. This table has roughly 540,000 distinct CDR3 sequences, 30% to 40% appearing once. The table lists this clonotype with a few counts. What it recognizes is unknown. Overall study results and limits: There were roughly five TRBV segments more frequent in patients than controls, and TRBV5-6, TRBV5-1 and TRBV20-1 were among them.

With 5 bases removed from V and 6 bases from J, the gap between germline ends came to 11 bases. Germline V CDR1 and CDR2: MNHEY, SMNVEV (reference sequence). The CDR3 loop spans 13 amino acids. Material: blood. This sequence originates from a girl aged 2 to 17 with multiple sclerosis. The chain has TRBV27 and TRBJ1-5, with no clear D. CDR3 sequence (DNA): TGTGCCAGCAGTCCGAGGGTTGGTCAGCCCCAGCATTTT. Its protein product is CASSPRVGQPQHF.